The present T cell receptor (beta chain) was sequenced within a study of radiotherapy plus CTLA-4 blockade in lung cancer. Background on the study: With 31% of patients having disease control, objective responses were seen in roughly 19%. Study-wide results and caveats: Clones derived from tumor TCRs expanded in blood after radiotherapy plus ipilimumab. With interferon-beta, early dynamics of blood T cell clones were reported to best predict response.

The CDR3 has 15 residues. Germline assignment: CDR1 MNHEY and CDR2 SMNVEV (reference sequence). Trimming took 4 bases from V and 1 from J, leaving 13 bases between them. About this clone itself: Its antigen is undetermined.

Measured with immunoSEQ multiplex PCR; TCRdb has only the in-frame clones, and not every one. In the table there are around 63,000 clones, about 72% of which are singletons. The J gene is TRBJ1-2, the V gene TRBV27, with D perhaps matching TRBD1 (6 bases). The sequence was obtained from a human donor with non-small cell lung cancer whose response to radiotherapy plus ipilimumab could not be evaluated. Some clones in this sample may be carry-over from other donors' samples. Material: peripheral blood, obtained from a patient treated with radiotherapy plus ipilimumab. The CDR3 DNA is TGTGCCAGCAGTTCCCCAGGGGACCTTAACTATGGCTACACCTTC. It is translated as CASSSPGDLNYGYTF.